This T cell receptor (beta chain) was profiled in a study of T cells in women clearing cervical HPV infection. Study-level information: Case blood was drawn when the lesion was first found; control blood after infection became undetectable.

Germline loops: CDR1 MNHNS, CDR2 SASEGT. V shed 4 bases and J shed 0 bases, with 5 bases lying between them. This CDR3 is built from 13 residues. Profiled with immunoSEQ multiplex PCR; TCRdb holds only in-frame clones, not every one. The listing records about 46,000 clones. As for this clone: The read ends 3 residues early relative to the CDR3; the germline J gene fills the gap.

The TCR sequence derives from a woman aged 18-70 years with a cervical HPV16 infection that either progressed to CIN3+ or cleared (not recorded which). Sequencing was carried out using blood buffy coat. This chain connects TRBV6-1 to TRBJ2-3; D gene ambiguous. Here the CDR3 reads CASSAQSTDTQYF. The CDR3 bases that were read are TGTGCCAGCAGTGCCCAAAGCACAGATACG.